These T cell receptor beta chains were read from a single sample in a study of CD8+CD57+ T cells in acquired aplastic anemia. TCRdb re-derived calls from the reads in MiXCR, one entry per CDR3 protein. The sample records under 250,000 distinct CDR3 sequences, 50% to 70% being singletons. Sequencing was carried out using sorted CD4+, CD8+, or CD8+CD57+ T cells (not recorded which) from PBMCs. The receptors were sampled from a human donor with aplastic anemia. Each CDR3 is given without its conserved first and last residue. The order of the fields is V gene, clone size, D gene, CDR3 protein. D genes are given only for firm matches. Clone size, where shown, is once, few, many, or a class for clones that have expanded.

>TRBV10-1|few|TRBD2
ASSITGLADEQY
>TRBV4-1|many|-
ASSQDMGPRKLQH
>TRBV15|-|-
ATSRAAGLFTEAF
>TRBV11-2|-|TRBD2
ASSPGLARAGDLF
>TRBV20-1|-|-
SASRDTNYGYT
>TRBV7-2|-|-
ASSFLDSFTYEQY
>TRBV20-1|-|-
SARTDPIYEQY
>TRBV2|few|TRBD2
ASSSSGSSYEQY
>TRBV7-7|-|TRBD1
AVDSGTGSLRTQY
>TRBV20-1|once|TRBD2
SATSGGGGETQY
>TRBV20-1|few|TRBD1
SATTGALPYEQY
>TRBV7-2|-|-
ASSLTGEYEQY
>TRBV7-3|-|-
ASSSLQGYEKLF
>TRBV5-1|few|TRBD1
ASSSTGVGAEAF
>TRBV19|-|-
ASSIQGIGEKLF
>TRBV7-2|-|TRBD1
ASSSTGATAF
>TRBV3-1|few|TRBD2
ASSQVARGATDTQY
>TRBV2|-|TRBD1
ASTYSTGLGEKLF
>TRBV7-9|-|-
ASSARADGQPQH
>TRBV15|few|TRBD1
ATSRDRTGGYEQY
>TRBV7-9|-|-
ASSPVVGGGEAF
>TRBV29-1|many|-
STEEGTGELF
>TRBV9|-|-
ASGDSFRYT
>TRBV7-9|few|-
ASSLMARGSGEQY
>TRBV9|many|-
ASSVGGASTDTQY
>TRBV7-2|-|-
ASSLMLSADGYT
>TRBV19|-|-
ASKARVNTEAF
>TRBV6-1|many|TRBD2
ASSPGLAGGAYEQY
>TRBV20-1|-|-
SAVYTAYEQY
>TRBV20-1|-|-
SADLYEKLF
>TRBV11-2|-|TRBD1
ASSSRQGDGYT
>TRBV25-1|-|-
ASRGTLRSSEQY